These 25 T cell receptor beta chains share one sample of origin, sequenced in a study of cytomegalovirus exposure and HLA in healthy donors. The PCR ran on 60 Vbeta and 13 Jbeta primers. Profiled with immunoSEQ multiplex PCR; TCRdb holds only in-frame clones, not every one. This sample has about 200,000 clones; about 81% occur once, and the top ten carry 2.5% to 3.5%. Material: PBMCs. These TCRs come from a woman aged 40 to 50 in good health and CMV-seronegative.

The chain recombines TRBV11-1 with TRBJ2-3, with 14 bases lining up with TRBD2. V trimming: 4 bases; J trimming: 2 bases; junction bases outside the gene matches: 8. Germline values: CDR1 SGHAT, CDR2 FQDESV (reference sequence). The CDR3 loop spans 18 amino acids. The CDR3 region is CASSYPGLAGDLTDTQYF. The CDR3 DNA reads TGTGCCAGCAGCTACCCGGGACTAGCGGGAGACCTCACAGATACGCAGTATTTT.

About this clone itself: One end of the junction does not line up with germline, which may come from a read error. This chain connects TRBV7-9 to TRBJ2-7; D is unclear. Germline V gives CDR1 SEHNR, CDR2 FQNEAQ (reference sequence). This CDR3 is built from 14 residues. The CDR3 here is CSSSLLTPSYEQYF. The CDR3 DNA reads TGTTCCAGCAGCTTGTTGACACCATCCTACGAGCAGTACTTC.

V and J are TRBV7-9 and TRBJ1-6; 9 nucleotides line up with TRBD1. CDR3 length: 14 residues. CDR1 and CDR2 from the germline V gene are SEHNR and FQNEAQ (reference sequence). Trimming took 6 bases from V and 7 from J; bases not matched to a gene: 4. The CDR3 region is CASSRDRGNSPLHF. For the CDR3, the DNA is TGTGCCAGCAGTCGAGACAGGGGGAATTCACCCCTCCACTTT.

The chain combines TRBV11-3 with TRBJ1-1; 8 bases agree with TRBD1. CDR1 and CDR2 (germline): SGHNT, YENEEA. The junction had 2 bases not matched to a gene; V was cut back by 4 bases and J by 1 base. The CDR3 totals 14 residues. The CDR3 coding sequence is TGTGCCAGCAGCTCAGGGGGCCAGAACACTGAAGCTTTCTTT. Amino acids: CASSSGGQNTEAFF.

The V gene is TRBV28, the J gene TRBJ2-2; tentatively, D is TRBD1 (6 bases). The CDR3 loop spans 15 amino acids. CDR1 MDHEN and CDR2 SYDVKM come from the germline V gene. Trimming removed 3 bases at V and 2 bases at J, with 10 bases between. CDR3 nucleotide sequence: TGTGCCAGCAGTTTCAGGGGCACCAACACCGGGGAGCTGTTTTTT. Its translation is CASSFRGTNTGELFF.

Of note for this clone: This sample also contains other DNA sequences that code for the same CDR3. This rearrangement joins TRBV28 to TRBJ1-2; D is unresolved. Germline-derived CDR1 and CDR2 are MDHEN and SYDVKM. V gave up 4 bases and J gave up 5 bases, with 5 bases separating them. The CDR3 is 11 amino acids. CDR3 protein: CASSSGYGYTF. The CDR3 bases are TGTGCCAGCAGTTCGGGGTATGGCTACACCTTC.

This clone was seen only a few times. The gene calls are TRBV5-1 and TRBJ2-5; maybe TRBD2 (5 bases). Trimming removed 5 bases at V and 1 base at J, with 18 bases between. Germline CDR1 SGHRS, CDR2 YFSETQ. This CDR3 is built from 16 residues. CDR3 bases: TGCGCCAGCAGGTTCGGTAGTAGCGCCCCCCAAGAGACCCAGTACTTC. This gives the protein CASRFGSSAPQETQYF.

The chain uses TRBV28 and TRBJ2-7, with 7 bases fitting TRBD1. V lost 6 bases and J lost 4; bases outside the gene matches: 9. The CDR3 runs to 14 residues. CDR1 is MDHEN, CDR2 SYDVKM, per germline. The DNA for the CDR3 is TGTGCCAGCAGATCGCGACAGGGTCGGTACGAGCAGTACTTC. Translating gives CASRSRQGRYEQYF.

The CDR3 DNA follows: TGTGCCAGCTTCCGGGAAGGACCCTCCTACGAGCAGTACTTC. It encodes CASFREGPSYEQYF. The V gene is TRBV7-8, the J gene TRBJ2-7, with TRBD2 as a possible D gene (5 bases). Trimming removed 8 bases from V and 0 bases from J, with 14 bases in between. The CDR3 totals 14 residues. Germline CDR1 and CDR2: SGHVS and FQNEAQ.

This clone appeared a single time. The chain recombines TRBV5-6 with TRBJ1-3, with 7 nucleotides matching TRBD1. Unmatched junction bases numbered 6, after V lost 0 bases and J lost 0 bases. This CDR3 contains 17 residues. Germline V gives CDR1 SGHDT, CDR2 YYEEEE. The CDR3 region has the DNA TGTGCCAGCAGCTTGGGACAGGGCCTCCTCTCTGGAAACACCATATATTTT. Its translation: CASSLGQGLLSGNTIYF.

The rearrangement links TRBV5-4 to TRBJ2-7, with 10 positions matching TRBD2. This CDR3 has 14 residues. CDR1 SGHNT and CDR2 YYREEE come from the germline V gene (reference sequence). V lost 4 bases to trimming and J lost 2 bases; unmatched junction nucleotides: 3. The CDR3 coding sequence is TGTGCCAGCAGCCCGGGACTAGCGCCCTACGAGCAGTACTTC. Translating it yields CASSPGLAPYEQYF.

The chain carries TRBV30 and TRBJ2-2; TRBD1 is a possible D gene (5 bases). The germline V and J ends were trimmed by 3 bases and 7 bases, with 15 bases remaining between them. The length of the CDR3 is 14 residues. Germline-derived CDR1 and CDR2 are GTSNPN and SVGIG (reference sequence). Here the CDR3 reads CAWRSQGGFGELFF. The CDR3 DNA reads TGTGCCTGGAGGAGCCAGGGTGGCTTCGGGGAGCTGTTTTTT.

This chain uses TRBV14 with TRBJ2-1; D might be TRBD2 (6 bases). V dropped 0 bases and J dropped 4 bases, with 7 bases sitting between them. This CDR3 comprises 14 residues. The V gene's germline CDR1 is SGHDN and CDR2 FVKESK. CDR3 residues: CASSQEGGYNEQFF. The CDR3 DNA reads TGTGCCAGCAGCCAAGAGGGAGGTTACAATGAGCAGTTCTTC. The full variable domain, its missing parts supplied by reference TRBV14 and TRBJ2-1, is EAGVTQFPSHSVIEKGQTVTLRCDPISGHDNLYWYRRVMGKEIKFLLHFVKESKQDESGMPNNRFLAERTGGTYSTLKVQPAELEDSGVYFCASSQEGGYNEQFFGPGTRLTVL.

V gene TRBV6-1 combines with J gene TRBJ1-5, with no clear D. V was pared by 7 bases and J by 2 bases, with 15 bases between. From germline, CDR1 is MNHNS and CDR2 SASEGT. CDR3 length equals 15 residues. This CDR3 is CASIGPRDGNQPQHF. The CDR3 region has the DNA TGTGCCAGCATAGGACCGAGGGATGGCAATCAGCCCCAGCATTTT.

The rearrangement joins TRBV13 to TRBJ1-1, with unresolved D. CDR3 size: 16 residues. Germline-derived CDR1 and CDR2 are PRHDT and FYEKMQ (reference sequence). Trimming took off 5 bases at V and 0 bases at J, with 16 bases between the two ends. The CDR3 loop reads CASSRALRLMNTEAFF. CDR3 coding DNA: TGTGCCAGCAGCCGCGCACTTCGATTAATGAACACTGAAGCTTTCTTT.

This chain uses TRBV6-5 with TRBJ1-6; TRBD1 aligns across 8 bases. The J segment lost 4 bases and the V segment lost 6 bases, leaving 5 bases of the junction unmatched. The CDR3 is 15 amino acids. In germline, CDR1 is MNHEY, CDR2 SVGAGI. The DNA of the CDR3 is TGTGCCAGCAGGACAGGGGAATTTTATAATTCACCCCTCCACTTT. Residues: CASRTGEFYNSPLHF.

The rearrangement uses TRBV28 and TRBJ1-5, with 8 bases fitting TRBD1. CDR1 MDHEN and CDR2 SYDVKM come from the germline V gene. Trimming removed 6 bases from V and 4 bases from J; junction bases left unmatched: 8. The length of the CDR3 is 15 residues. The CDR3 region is CASRQGQVLNQPQHF. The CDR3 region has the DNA TGTGCCAGCAGACAGGGACAGGTGCTTAATCAGCCCCAGCATTTT.

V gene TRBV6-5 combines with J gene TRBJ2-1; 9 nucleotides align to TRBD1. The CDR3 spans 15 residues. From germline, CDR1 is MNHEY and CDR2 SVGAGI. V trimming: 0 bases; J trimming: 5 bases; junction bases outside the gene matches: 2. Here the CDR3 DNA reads TGTGCCAGCAGTTACTCCGGGACAGGGCACAATGAGCAGTTCTTC. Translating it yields CASSYSGTGHNEQFF.

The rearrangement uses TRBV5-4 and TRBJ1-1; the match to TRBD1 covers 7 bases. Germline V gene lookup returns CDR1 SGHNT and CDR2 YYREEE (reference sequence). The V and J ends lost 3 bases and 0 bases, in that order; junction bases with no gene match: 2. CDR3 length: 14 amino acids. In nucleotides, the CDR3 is TGTGCCAGCAGCTGGGACAGCTTGAACACTGAAGCTTTCTTT. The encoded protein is CASSWDSLNTEAFF.

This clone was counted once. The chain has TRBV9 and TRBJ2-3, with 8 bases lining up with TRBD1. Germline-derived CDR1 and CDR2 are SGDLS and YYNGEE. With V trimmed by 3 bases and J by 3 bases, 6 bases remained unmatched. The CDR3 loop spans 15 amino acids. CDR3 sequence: CASSAVTGVTDTQYF. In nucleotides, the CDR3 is TGTGCCAGCAGCGCCGTGACAGGGGTGACAGATACGCAGTATTTT.

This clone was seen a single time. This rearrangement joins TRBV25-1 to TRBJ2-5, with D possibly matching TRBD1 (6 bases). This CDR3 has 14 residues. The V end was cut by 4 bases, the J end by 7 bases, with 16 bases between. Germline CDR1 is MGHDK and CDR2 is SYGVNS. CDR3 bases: TGTGCCAGCAGTGGAGCACACAGGGTCGGGACCCAGTACTTC. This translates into CASSGAHRVGTQYF.

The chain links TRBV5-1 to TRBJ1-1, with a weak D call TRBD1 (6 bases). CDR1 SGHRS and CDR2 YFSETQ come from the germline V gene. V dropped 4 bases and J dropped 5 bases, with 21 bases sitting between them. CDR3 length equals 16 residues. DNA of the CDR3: TGCGCCAGCAGCGCGGGTAAATCAACAGGGAAAACTGAAGCTTTCTTT. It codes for CASSAGKSTGKTEAFF. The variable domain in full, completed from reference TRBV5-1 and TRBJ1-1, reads KAGVTQTPRYLIKTRGQQVTLSCSPISGHRSVSWYQQTPGQGLQFLFEYFSETQRNKGNFPGRFSGRQFSNSRSEMNVSTLELGDSALYLCASSAGKSTGKTEAFFGQGTRLTVV.

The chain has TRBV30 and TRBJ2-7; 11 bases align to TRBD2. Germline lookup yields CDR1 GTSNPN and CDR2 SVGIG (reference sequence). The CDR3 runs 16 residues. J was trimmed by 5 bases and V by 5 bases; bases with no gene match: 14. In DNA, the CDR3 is TGTGCCTGGGGTAGCGGGAGGGCCTTTCGTCCCCACGAGCAGTACTTC. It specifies CAWGSGRAFRPHEQYF.

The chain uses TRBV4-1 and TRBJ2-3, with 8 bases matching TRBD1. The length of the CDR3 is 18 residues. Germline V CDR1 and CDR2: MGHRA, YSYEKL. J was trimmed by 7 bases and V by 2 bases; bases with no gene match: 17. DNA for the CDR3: TGCGCCAGCAGCCAAAATTCCATGGCAGGGGGCAGGAGAAATACGCAGTATTTT. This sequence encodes CASSQNSMAGGRRNTQYF.

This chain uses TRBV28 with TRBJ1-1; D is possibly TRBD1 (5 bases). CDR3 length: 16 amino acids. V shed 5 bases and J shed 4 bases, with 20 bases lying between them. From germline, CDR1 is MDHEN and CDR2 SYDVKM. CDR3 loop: CASSPSGGWGTTEAFF. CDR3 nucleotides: TGTGCCAGCAGTCCCTCCGGGGGATGGGGGACCACTGAAGCTTTCTTT.